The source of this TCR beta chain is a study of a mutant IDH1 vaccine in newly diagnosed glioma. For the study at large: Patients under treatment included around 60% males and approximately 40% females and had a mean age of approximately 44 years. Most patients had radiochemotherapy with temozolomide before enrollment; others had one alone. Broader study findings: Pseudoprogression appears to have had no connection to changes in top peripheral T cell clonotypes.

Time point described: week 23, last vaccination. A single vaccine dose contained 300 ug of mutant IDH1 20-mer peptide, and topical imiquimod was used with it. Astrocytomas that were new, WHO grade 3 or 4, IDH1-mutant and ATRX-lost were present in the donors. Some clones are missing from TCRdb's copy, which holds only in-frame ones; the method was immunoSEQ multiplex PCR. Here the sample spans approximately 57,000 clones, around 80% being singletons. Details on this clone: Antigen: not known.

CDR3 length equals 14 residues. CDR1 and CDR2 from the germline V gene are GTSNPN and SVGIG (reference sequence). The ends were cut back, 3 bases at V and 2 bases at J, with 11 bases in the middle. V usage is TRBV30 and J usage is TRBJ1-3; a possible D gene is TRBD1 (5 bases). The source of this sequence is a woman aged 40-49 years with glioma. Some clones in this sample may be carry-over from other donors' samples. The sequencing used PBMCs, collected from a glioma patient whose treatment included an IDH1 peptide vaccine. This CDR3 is CAWSPGNPGNTIYF. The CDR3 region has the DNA TGTGCCTGGAGCCCAGGGAATCCTGGAAACACCATATATTTT.